This paragraph reports one T cell receptor (beta chain). The CDR3 consists of 17 residues. The ends were cut back, 6 bases at V and 4 bases at J, with 23 bases in the middle. Amplified TCR beta CDR3 regions derived from RNA transcripts. HTBI primers were used for first-round RT-PCR of the TCR CDR3. TCRdb processed the multiplex PCR reads anew with MiXCR; each CDR3 protein has one entry. The sample has 500,000 to 600,000 distinct CDR3 sequences; just under 20% are singletons. Cells are PBMCs isolated from 9 to 10 ml of fresh blood. The sample belongs to a study of T cells in Graves' hyperthyroidism and ophthalmopathy.

V gene TRBV12-3 or TRBV12-4 combines with J gene TRBJ2-3; D might be TRBD1 (5 bases). This TCR came from a man aged 35-49 years with Graves' ophthalmopathy. The sequencing input was blood. For the CDR3, the DNA is TGTGCCAGCAGCCTAGGGGTGACAGTATGGTCTTCAGATACGCAGTATTTT. Its protein product is CASSLGVTVWSSDTQYF.